What follows are 16 T cell receptor beta chains derived from one specimen sequenced in a study of blood T cell repertoires in COVID-19. TCRdb's table, derived via immunoSEQ multiplex PCR, lists solely in-frame clones and lacks some. The sample contains 150,000 or so clones, approximately 80% of which appear only once. The sample was PBMCs or T cells enriched from blood (not recorded which). These receptors all come from a man between 70 and 80 years old who had been exposed to COVID-19.

The V call is TRBV15, the J call TRBJ1-1, with no clear D. Trimming removed 1 base from V and 4 bases from J, with 13 bases in between. Germline CDR1 LNHNV, CDR2 YYDKDF (reference sequence). This CDR3 spans 15 amino acids. The CDR3 protein is CATSRGGEGSTEAFF. As DNA, the CDR3 is TGTGCCACCAGCAGAGGTGGGGAAGGGAGCACTGAAGCTTTCTTT.

The chain links TRBV29-1 to TRBJ2-7; 10 bases are a match to TRBD1. The CDR3 length is 14 residues. V dropped 6 bases and J dropped 3; count of bases not matched to a gene: 8. Germline lookup yields CDR1 SQVTM and CDR2 ANQGSEA. CDR3 amino acids: CSVITRDRGYEQYF. The CDR3 nucleotides are TGCAGCGTCATAACCCGGGACAGGGGCTACGAGCAGTACTTC.

The chain is built from TRBV5-1 and TRBJ1-2; no reliable D call. Trimming left V 4 bases short and J 2 bases short, with 9 bases between. The germline gives CDR1 SGHRS, CDR2 YFSETQ. This CDR3 has 13 residues. The CDR3 loop reads CASSLDGNYGYTF. The CDR3 DNA is TGCGCCAGCAGCCTTGACGGGAACTATGGCTACACCTTC.

The chain links TRBV25-1 to TRBJ1-6; TRBD1 matches 10 bases. The length of the CDR3 is 14 residues. Trimming took 6 bases from V and 9 from J; bases not matched to a gene: 5. From germline, CDR1 is MGHDK and CDR2 SYGVNS. The CDR3 region is CASREGTGVSPLHF. The DNA for the CDR3 is TGTGCCAGCAGGGAAGGGACAGGGGTTTCACCCCTCCACTTT.

The chain is built from TRBV27 and TRBJ2-2; D may be TRBD2 (5 bases). Trimming shortened V by 4 bases and J by 2 bases, and 11 bases separated the two germline ends. The CDR3 has 15 residues. Germline CDR1 reads MNHEY; CDR2 reads SMNVEV (reference sequence). CDR3 sequence reads: CASSYRDPNTGELFF. CDR3 DNA: TGTGCCAGCAGTTACCGGGATCCTAACACCGGGGAGCTGTTTTTT.

This clone was found a few times. This chain links TRBV4-3 with TRBJ1-2; D is possibly TRBD1 (6 bases). Germline V gives CDR1 LGHNA, CDR2 YSLEER. The CDR3 extends over 21 amino acids. V lost 1 base to trimming and J lost 4 bases, with 31 bases between them. The CDR3 loop is CASSQARLSPGQGGLGYGYTF. DNA for the CDR3: TGCGCCAGCAGCCAAGCGCGCCTTAGCCCGGGACAAGGGGGTCTTGGCTATGGCTACACCTTC.

The CDR3 bases are TGTGCCAGCAGCTTTGAACCGGGACAGCATTCGGTAGCTTTCTTT. Amino acids: CASSFEPGQHSVAFF. V usage is TRBV11-2 and J usage is TRBJ1-1; 7 nucleotides match TRBD1. There are 15 residues in the CDR3. In germline, CDR1 is SGHAT, CDR2 FQNNGV. V dropped 3 bases and J dropped 10; count of bases not matched to a gene: 14.

The genes are TRBV28 and TRBJ2-7, with 8 positions matching TRBD1. There are 12 residues in the CDR3. Germline CDR1 MDHEN, CDR2 SYDVKM. The ends lost 10 bases at V and 4 bases at J; junction bases unmatched: 6. CDR3 sequence reads: CAIGQGRYEQYF. The CDR3 nucleotides are TGTGCCATCGGACAGGGAAGATACGAGCAGTACTTC. Based on the CDR3 plus reference TRBV28 and TRBJ2-7, the full variable domain is DVKVTQSSRYLVKRTGEKVFLECVQDMDHENMFWYRQDPGLGLRLIYFSYDVKMKEKGDIPEGYSVSREKKERFSLILESASTNQTSMYLCAIGQGRYEQYFGPGTRLTVT.

This chain links TRBV10-1 with TRBJ2-3; D is possibly TRBD2 (6 bases). The CDR3 is 14 residues long. Germline V lookup: CDR1 WNHNN, CDR2 SYGVQD (reference sequence). V lost 3 bases and J 4 bases, leaving 11 bases between the germline ends. As DNA, the CDR3 is TGCGCCAGCAGTGATCGGGGGTTGGCAGATACGCAGTATTTT. This sequence encodes CASSDRGLADTQYF.

This chain uses TRBV5-1 with TRBJ2-6; 8 bases match TRBD1. CDR1 is SGHRS, CDR2 YFSETQ, per germline. The ends lost 5 bases at V and 2 bases at J; junction bases unmatched: 9. The CDR3 loop spans 17 amino acids. The CDR3 reads CASSPATGVTGANVLTF. CDR3 in DNA: TGCGCCAGCAGTCCCGCGACAGGGGTCACTGGGGCCAACGTCCTGACTTTC.

This sequence joins TRBV28 and TRBJ2-7, with D maybe TRBD2 (6 bases). V lost 5 bases and J lost 4, with 12 bases in between. Germline V lookup: CDR1 MDHEN, CDR2 SYDVKM. The CDR3 sequence is 13 residues long. The CDR3 DNA follows: TGTGCCAGCAGTCCGGGACTTACGTACGAGCAGTACTTC. Amino acids: CASSPGLTYEQYF. Supplemented by reference TRBV28 and TRBJ2-7, the full variable domain reads DVKVTQSSRYLVKRTGEKVFLECVQDMDHENMFWYRQDPGLGLRLIYFSYDVKMKEKGDIPEGYSVSREKKERFSLILESASTNQTSMYLCASSPGLTYEQYFGPGTRLTVT.

This clone was counted a single time. This chain connects TRBV5-1 to TRBJ2-7; 7 positions agree with TRBD2. The CDR3 consists of 15 residues. With 0 bases clipped from V and 7 bases from J, the junction kept 10 bases outside the gene matches. Per the germline V gene, CDR1 is SGHRS and CDR2 is YFSETQ. The CDR3 reads CASSLAASGTGEQYF. In nucleotides, the CDR3 is TGCGCCAGCAGCTTGGCGGCTAGCGGAACGGGAGAGCAGTACTTC.

In DNA, the CDR3 is TGTGCCAGCAGCCAAGATCGGAACAGGGGGCTCTATGGCTACACCTTC. This encodes CASSQDRNRGLYGYTF. This sequence joins TRBV14 and TRBJ1-2; TRBD1 matches at 9 bases. CDR1 is SGHDN, CDR2 FVKESK, per germline. The V segment lost 0 bases and the J segment 4 bases; nucleotides outside the gene matches: 6. The CDR3 length is 16 residues.

The V and J genes are TRBV18 and TRBJ1-5; no clear D. The V gene's germline CDR1 is KGHSH and CDR2 LQKENI. The CDR3 is 17 amino acids. The V end was cut by 1 base, the J end by 0 bases, with 13 bases between. CDR3 in DNA: TGTGCCAGCTCACCACAATTAACATTCGATAGCAATCAGCCCCAGCATTTT. Protein sequence: CASSPQLTFDSNQPQHF.

The V gene is TRBV7-8, the J gene TRBJ1-2, with 7 bases aligning to TRBD1. The trim removed 5 bases at V and 7 bases at J, leaving 10 bases unmatched. The germline V gene encodes CDR1 SGHVS and CDR2 FQNEAQ. This CDR3 is built from 14 residues. CDR3 residues: CASSPRQGWGGYTF. The CDR3 DNA is TGTGCCAGCAGCCCCAGACAGGGATGGGGTGGCTACACCTTC.

The rearrangement joins TRBV11-2 to TRBJ2-7, with TRBD2 matching 15 bases. The V gene end was trimmed by 0 bases and the J gene end by 0 bases; junction bases not matched to a gene: 9. This CDR3 has 20 residues. Germline lookup yields CDR1 SGHAT and CDR2 FQNNGV. DNA for the CDR3: TGTGCCAGCAGCTTAGATCGAGGGACTAGCGGGAGGTTCGGCTCCTACGAGCAGTACTTC. This encodes CASSLDRGTSGRFGSYEQYF.